Here is one T cell receptor beta chain with its context. The antigen is unknown. The germline CDR1 and CDR2 sequences are MNHNY and SVGAGI (reference sequence). V was cut by 4 bases and J by 13 bases, with 19 bases left in between. There are 13 residues in the CDR3. The data were obtained in a study of chemoradiotherapy in HPV16-positive cancers. Study-wide results and limits: Only a couple of HPV16-positive patients supplied the functional HPV-specificity definition. Candidate HPV-specific clones and E7-related TCR motifs grew in tumor during treatment. HPV-responsive T-cell expansion during chemoradiotherapy was linked to improved recurrence-free survival in HPV16-positive patients.

Profiled with immunoSEQ multiplex PCR; TCRdb holds only in-frame clones, not every one. The table has approximately 12,000 clones, approximately 78% seen once. This receptor was identified in a human donor with HPV-associated anogenital cancer. The chain couples TRBV6-6 to TRBJ1-1; tentative D call: TRBD1 (6 bases). The specimen was collected from a patient who underwent chemoradiotherapy. The CDR3 DNA follows: TGTGCCAGCAGTTTAAGCAGGGGCCTGGAGGATTTCTTT. Its translation is CASSLSRGLEDFF.